The source of this T cell receptor (beta chain) is a study of beta chain features in type 1 diabetes. The study, taken as a whole, reports: Type 1 diabetes patients showed a moderate but significant shortening of TCRB CDR3s in all four CD4+ subsets.

The V gene's germline CDR1 is SGHNT and CDR2 YENEEA. The ends lost 6 bases at V and 4 bases at J; junction bases unmatched: 8. CDR3 length equals 15 residues. Isolated RNA was reverse transcribed in full, so expressed TCRB transcripts were sequenced. Here immunoSEQ multiplex PCR was the method, and the copy in TCRdb shows in-frame clones only, minus some. This sample has some 700,000 clones, with around an eighth found just once. A word on this clone: The target antigen is unknown.

The V gene is TRBV11-3, the J gene TRBJ2-1; 8 bases map to TRBD2. This clonotype originated in a man between 18 and 29 years old with type 1 diabetes. Sequencing was carried out using naive CD4+ T cells from blood. The CDR3, as DNA: TGTGCCAGCAGACAAACTAGCGGATTATACAATGAGCAGTTCTTC. Residues: CASRQTSGLYNEQFF.